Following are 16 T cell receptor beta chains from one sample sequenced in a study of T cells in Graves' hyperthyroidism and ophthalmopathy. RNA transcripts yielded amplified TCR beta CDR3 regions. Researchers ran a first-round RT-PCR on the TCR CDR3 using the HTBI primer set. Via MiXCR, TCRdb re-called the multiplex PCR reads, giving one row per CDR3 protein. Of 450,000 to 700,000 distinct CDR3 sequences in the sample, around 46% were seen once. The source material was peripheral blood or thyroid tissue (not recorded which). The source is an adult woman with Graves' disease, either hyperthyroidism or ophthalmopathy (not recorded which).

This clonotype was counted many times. CDR3 amino acids: CSARDARGGSYEQYF. The DNA of the CDR3 is TGCAGTGCTAGAGACGCCAGAGGAGGCTCCTACGAGCAGTACTTC. The rearrangement links TRBV20-1 to TRBJ2-7; perhaps TRBD2 as D (5 bases). V lost 0 bases to trimming and J lost 0 bases, with 12 bases between them. The CDR3 loop spans 15 amino acids. Per germline, CDR1 DFQATT and CDR2 SNEGSKA (reference sequence).

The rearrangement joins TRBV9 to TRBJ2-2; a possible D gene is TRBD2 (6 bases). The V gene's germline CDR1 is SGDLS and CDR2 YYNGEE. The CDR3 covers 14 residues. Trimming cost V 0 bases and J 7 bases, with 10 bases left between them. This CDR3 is CASSVAGVGGELFF. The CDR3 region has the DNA TGTGCCAGCAGCGTAGCGGGAGTTGGCGGGGAGCTGTTTTTT.

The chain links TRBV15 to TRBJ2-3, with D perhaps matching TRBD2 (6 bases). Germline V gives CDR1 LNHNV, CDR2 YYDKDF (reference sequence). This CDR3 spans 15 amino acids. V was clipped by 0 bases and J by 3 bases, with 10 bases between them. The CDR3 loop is CATSRDTGGTDTQYF. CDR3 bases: TGTGCCACCAGCAGAGATACCGGAGGGACAGATACGCAGTATTTT.

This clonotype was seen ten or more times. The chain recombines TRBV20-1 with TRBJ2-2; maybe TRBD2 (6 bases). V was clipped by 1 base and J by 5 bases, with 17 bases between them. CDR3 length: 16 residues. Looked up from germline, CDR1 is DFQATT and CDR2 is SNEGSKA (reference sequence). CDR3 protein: CSARAITGVSTGELFF. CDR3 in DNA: TGCAGTGCTAGAGCTATTACGGGAGTCAGTACCGGGGAGCTGTTTTTT.

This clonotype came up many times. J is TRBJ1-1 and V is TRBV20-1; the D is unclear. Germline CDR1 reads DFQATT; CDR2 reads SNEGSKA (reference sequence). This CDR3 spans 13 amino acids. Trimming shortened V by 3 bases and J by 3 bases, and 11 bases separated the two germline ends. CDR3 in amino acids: CSARREHYTEAFF. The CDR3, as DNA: TGCAGTGCTAGGCGGGAACATTACACTGAAGCTTTCTTT.

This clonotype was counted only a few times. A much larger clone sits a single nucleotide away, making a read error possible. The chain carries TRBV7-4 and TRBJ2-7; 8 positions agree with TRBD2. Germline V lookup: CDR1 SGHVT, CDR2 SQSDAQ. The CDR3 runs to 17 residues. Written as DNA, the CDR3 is TGTGCCGGCAGCTTAGCCAATCCCCGGACGGGAGGGTACGAGCAGTACTTC. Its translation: CAGSLANPRTGGYEQYF.

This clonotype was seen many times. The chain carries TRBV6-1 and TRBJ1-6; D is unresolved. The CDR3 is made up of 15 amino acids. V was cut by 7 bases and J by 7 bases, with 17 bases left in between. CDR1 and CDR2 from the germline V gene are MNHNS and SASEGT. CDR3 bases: TGTGCCAGCACTGGCCCTGCGGACCCGAATTCACCCCTCCACTTT. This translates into CASTGPADPNSPLHF.

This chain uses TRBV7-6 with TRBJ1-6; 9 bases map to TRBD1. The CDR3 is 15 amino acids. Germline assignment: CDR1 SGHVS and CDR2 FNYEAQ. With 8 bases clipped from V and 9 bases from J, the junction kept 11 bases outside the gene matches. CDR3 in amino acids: CASGSGTGNLSPLHF. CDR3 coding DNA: TGTGCCAGCGGCTCGGGGACAGGGAACCTTTCACCCCTCCACTTT. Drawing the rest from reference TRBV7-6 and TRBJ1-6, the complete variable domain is GAGVSQSPRYKVTKRGQDVALRCDPISGHVSLYWYRQALGQGPEFLTYFNYEAQQDKSGLPNDRFSAERPEGSISTLTIQRTEQRDSAMYRCASGSGTGNLSPLHFGNGTRLTVT.

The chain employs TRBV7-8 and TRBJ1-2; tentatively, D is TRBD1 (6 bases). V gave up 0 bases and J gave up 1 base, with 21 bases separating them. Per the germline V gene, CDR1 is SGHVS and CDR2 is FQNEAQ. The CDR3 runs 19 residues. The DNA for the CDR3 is TGTGCCAGCAGCTTAGCGGGCGCGACAGGCAAGCTATTTAACTATGGCTACACCTTC. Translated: CASSLAGATGKLFNYGYTF.

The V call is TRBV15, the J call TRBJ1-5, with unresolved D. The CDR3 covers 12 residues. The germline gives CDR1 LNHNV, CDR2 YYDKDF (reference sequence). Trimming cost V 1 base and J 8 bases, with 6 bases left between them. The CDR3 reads CATSRGLEPQHF. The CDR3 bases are TGTGCCACCAGCAGAGGCTTGGAGCCCCAGCATTTT.

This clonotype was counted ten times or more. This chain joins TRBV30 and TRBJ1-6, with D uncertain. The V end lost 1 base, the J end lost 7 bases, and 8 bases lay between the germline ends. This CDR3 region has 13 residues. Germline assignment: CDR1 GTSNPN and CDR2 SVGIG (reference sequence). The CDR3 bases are TGTGCCTGGAGTGGAATCCGGAATTCACCCCTCCACTTT. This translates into CAWSGIRNSPLHF.

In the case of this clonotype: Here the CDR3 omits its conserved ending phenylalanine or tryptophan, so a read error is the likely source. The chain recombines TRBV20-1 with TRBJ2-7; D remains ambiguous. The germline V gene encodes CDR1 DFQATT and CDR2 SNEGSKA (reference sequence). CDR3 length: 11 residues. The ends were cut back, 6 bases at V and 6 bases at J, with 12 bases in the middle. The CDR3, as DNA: TGCAGTGCGCCGTTAGAACCCGAGCAGTACTAC. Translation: CSAPLEPEQYY.

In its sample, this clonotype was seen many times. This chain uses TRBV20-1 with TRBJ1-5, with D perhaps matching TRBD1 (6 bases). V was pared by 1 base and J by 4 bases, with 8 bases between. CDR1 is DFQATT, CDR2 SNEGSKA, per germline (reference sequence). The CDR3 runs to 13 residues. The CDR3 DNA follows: TGCAGTGCTAGAGCTCAGGGGAATCAGCCCCAGCATTTT. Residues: CSARAQGNQPQHF.

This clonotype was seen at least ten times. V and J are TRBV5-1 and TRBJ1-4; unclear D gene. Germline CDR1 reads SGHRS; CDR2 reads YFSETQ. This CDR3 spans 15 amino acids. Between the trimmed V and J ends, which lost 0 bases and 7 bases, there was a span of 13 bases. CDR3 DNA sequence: TGCGCCAGCAGCTTGGGCCAGACCTCTGGTGAAAAACTGTTTTTT. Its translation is CASSLGQTSGEKLFF. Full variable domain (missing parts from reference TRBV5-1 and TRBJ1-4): KAGVTQTPRYLIKTRGQQVTLSCSPISGHRSVSWYQQTPGQGLQFLFEYFSETQRNKGNFPGRFSGRQFSNSRSEMNVSTLELGDSALYLCASSLGQTSGEKLFFGSGTQLSVL.

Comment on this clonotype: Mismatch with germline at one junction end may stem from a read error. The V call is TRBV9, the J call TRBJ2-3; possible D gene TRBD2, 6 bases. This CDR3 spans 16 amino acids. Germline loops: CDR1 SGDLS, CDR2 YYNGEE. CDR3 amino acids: CASSDFDGSGADAQYF. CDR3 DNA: TGTGCCAGCAGCGACTTCGACGGGAGCGGAGCAGATGCGCAGTATTTT.

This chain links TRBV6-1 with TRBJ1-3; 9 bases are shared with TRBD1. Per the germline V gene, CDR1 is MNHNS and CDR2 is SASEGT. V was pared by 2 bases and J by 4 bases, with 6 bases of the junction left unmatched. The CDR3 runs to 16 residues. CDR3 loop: CASSELGQGSGNTIYF. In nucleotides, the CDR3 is TGTGCCAGCAGTGAACTAGGACAGGGGTCCGGAAACACCATATATTTT.